This T cell receptor (beta chain) was profiled in a study of blood T cell repertoires in COVID-19. At the level of the study: The United States, Italy and Spain supplied acute and convalescent COVID-19 samples. Sources were T cells, B-cell-depleted T cells, or PBMCs; the material itself was cDNA or gDNA.

This CDR3 contains 13 residues. The germline CDR1 and CDR2 sequences are MNHEY and SVGEGT. The J segment lost 4 bases and the V segment lost 6 bases, leaving 4 bases of the junction unmatched. Clones were sequenced by immunoSEQ multiplex PCR, and TCRdb holds only the in-frame ones, with some missing. Of about 180,000 clones listed, 80% to 90% are singletons. The sequence came from a young man who had recovered from COVID-19. Sequences were obtained from peripheral blood. This chain connects TRBV6-2 or TRBV6-3 to TRBJ2-3; TRBD1 matches at 7 bases. Here the CDR3 DNA reads TGTGCCAGCAGCAAGACAGGGTCAGATACGCAGTATTTT. Translation: CASSKTGSDTQYF.